This T cell receptor beta chain was found in a study of cytomegalovirus exposure and HLA in healthy donors. Study background: In a later analysis, it was reported that the 120 validation repertoires had been produced on the same platform as the roughly 700 repertoires belonging to the first cohort.

Findings and limits, study-wide: A classifier reportedly called cytomegalovirus status with high sensitivity and specificity. Among TCR beta chains, those listed as cytomegalovirus-associated numbered some 160.

The donors were in the approximately 130-subject validation cohort, distinct from the approximately 610-subject first cohort. Profiling relied on immunoSEQ multiplex PCR, and the TCRdb table lists in-frame clones only, not all of them. The repertoire consists of 160,000 or so clones, with 86% occurring once and the leading ten covering roughly 2.6%. V shed 4 bases and J shed 7 bases, with 10 bases lying between them. The germline V gene encodes CDR1 SNHLY and CDR2 FYNNEI. The CDR3 extends over 12 amino acids. Details on this clone: Its target is unknown.

The J gene is TRBJ1-1, the V gene TRBV2; D is possibly TRBD1 (5 bases). Sequenced input: PBMCs. This sequence originates from a man aged 18 to 30 in good health and CMV-seropositive. CDR3 residues: CASSVAGVEAFF. CDR3 DNA sequence: TGTGCCAGCAGTGTTGCGGGGGTTGAAGCTTTCTTT.